This T cell receptor beta chain is from a study of blood T cell repertoires in COVID-19. Overall study: Acute-phase and convalescent COVID-19 samples originated in the United States, Italy and Spain.

TCRdb's table, derived via immunoSEQ multiplex PCR, lists solely in-frame clones and lacks some. The table records roughly 230,000 clones, 70% to 90% of them present only once. Trimming removed 5 bases at V and 9 bases at J, with 10 bases between. The CDR3 covers 11 residues. Germline CDR1 reads SQVTM; CDR2 reads ANQGSEA. The TCR comes from a man in his fifties with acute or convalescent COVID-19. The chain has TRBV29-1 and TRBJ2-2; D is uncertain. The sequenced material came from peripheral blood. The DNA of the CDR3 is TGCAGCGTTCGGAGCAATTGGGAGCTGTTTTTT. It translates to CSVRSNWELFF.